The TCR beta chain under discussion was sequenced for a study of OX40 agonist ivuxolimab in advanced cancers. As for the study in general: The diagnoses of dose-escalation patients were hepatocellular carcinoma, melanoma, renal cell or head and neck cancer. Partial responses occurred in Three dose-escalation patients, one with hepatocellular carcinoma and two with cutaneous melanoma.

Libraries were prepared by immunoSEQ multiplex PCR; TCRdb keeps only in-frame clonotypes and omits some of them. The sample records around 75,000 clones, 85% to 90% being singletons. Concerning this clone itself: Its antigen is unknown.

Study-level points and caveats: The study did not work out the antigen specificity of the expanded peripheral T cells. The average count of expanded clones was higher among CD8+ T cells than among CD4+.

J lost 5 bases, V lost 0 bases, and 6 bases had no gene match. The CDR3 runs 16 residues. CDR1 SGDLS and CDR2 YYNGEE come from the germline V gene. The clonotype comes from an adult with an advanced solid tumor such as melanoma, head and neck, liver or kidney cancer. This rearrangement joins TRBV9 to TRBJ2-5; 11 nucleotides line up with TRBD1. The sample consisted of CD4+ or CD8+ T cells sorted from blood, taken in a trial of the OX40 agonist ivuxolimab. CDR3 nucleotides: TGTGCCAGCAGCGTAGCAGGACAGGGGGCTCTTGAGACCCAGTACTTC. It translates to CASSVAGQGALETQYF.